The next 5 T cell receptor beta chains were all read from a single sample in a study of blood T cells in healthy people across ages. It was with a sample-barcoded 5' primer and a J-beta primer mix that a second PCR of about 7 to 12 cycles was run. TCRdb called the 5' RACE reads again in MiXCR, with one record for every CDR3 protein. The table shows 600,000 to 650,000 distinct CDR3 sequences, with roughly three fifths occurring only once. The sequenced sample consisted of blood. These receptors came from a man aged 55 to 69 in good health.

The DNA of the CDR3 is TGTGCCAGCAGCCAAGGTGGGGCCCTGGGAATGAACACTGAAGCTTTCTTT. Amino acids: CASSQGGALGMNTEAFF. The rearrangement links TRBV2 to TRBJ1-1; D is perhaps TRBD1 (5 bases). V shed 6 bases and J shed 0 bases, with 20 bases lying between them. The CDR3 has 17 amino acids. Germline V gene data show CDR1 as SNHLY and CDR2 as FYNNEI.

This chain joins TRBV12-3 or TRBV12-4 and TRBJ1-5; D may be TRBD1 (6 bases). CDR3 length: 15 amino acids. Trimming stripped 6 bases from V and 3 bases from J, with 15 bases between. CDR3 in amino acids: CASSRRGRFNQPQHF. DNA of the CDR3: TGTGCCAGCAGCAGGAGGGGGAGATTCAATCAGCCCCAGCATTTT.

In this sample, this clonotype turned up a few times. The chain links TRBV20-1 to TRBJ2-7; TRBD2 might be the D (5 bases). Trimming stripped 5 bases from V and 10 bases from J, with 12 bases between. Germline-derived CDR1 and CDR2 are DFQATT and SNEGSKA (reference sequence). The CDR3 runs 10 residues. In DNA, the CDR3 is TGCAGTGCTGGAACTAGTGCCCAGTACTTC. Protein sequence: CSAGTSAQYF.

The CDR3 loop reads CASSYQATANTEAFF. Here the CDR3 DNA reads TGTGCCAGCAGTTATCAGGCGACAGCGAACACTGAAGCTTTCTTT. The V gene is TRBV6-5, the J gene TRBJ1-1, with D maybe TRBD1 (5 bases). The CDR3 runs 15 residues. V gave up 3 bases and J gave up 1 base, with 12 bases separating them. Per germline, CDR1 MNHEY and CDR2 SVGAGI.

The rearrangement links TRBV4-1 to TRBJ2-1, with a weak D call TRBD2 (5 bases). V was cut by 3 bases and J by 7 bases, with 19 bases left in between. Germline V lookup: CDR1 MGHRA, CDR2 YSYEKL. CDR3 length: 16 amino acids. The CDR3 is CASSQTPSERRNEQFF. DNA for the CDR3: TGCGCCAGCAGCCAGACCCCTAGTGAGCGGAGGAATGAGCAGTTCTTC.